This TCR beta chain stems from a study of technical replicates of blood from a handful of donors. Assay used: immunoSEQ multiplex PCR; TCRdb lists only in-frame clones, some missing. Of about 57,000 clones in the sample, around nine tenths were seen once. The V segment lost 5 bases and the J segment 1 base; nucleotides outside the gene matches: 10. Germline assignment: CDR1 MNHNY and CDR2 SVGAGI (reference sequence). CDR3 length: 16 amino acids. This chain connects TRBV6-6 to TRBJ2-5; 7 bases match TRBD2. This sequence originates from a human donor in good health. Some clones in this sample may be carry-over from other donors' samples. The sample taken for sequencing was PBMCs. Here the CDR3 DNA reads TGTGCCAGCAGTCATAGTGGCGGGAGCTCCCAAGAGACCCAGTACTTC. It codes for CASSHSGGSSQETQYF.